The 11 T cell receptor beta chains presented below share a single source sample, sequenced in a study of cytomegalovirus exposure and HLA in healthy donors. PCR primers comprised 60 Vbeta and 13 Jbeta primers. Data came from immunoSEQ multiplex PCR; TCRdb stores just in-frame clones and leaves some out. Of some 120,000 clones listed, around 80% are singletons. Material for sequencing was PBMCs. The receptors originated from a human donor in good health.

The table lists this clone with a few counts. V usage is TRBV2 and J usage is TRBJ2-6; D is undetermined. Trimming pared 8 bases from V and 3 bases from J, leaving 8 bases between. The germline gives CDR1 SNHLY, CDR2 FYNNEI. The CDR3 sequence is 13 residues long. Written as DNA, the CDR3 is TGTGCCAGCCTAGAGCATGGGGCCAACGTCCTGACTTTC. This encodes CASLEHGANVLTF.

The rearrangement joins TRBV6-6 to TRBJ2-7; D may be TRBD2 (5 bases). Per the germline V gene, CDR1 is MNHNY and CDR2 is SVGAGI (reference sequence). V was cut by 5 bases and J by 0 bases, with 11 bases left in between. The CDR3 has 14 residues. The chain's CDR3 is CASSPSGGSYEQYF. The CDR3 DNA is TGTGCCAGCAGTCCGTCTGGAGGCTCCTACGAGCAGTACTTC.

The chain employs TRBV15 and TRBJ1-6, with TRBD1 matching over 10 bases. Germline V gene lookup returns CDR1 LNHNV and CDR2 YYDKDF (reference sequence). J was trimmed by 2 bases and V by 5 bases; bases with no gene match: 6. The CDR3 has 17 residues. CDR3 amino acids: CATSASGTGAYNSPLHF. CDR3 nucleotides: TGTGCCACCAGCGCGTCCGGGACAGGGGCCTATAATTCACCCCTCCACTTT.

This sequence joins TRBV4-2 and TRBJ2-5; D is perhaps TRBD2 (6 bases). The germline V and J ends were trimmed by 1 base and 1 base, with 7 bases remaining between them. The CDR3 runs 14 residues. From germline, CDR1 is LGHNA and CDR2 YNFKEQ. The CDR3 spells CASSQVAAQETQYF. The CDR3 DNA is TGTGCCAGCAGCCAAGTAGCGGCCCAAGAGACCCAGTACTTC.

CDR3 in amino acids: CASSQGRYRVGDQPQHF. CDR3 nucleotides: TGTGCCAGCAGCCAGGGCCGATACAGGGTGGGGGATCAGCCCCAGCATTTT. The chain links TRBV4-2 to TRBJ1-5; tentatively, D is TRBD1 (6 bases). Deletions cut 3 bases from V and 5 bases from J, with 20 bases between. The CDR3 spans 17 residues. Germline V gene sequence: CDR1 LGHNA, CDR2 YNFKEQ.

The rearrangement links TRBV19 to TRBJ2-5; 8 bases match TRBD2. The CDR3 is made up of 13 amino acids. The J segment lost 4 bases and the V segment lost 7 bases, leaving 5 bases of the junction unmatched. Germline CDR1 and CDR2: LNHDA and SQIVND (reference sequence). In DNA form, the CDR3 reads TGTGCCAGTATCGGGGGGGGCTTAGAGACCCAGTACTTC. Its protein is CASIGGGLETQYF.

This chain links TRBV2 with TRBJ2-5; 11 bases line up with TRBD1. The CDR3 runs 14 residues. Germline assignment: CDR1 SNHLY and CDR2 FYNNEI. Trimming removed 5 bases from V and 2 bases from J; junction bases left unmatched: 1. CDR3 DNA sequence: TGTGCCAGCAGTTGGGACAGGGGGCAAGAGACCCAGTACTTC. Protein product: CASSWDRGQETQYF.

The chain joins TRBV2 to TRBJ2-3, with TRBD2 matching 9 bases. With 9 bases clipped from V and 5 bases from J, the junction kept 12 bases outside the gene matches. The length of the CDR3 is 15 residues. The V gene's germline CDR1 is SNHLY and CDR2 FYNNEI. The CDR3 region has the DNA TGTGCCAGTGCGGGGCGGGGGGGACAAGGAGATACGCAGTATTTT. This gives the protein CASAGRGGQGDTQYF.

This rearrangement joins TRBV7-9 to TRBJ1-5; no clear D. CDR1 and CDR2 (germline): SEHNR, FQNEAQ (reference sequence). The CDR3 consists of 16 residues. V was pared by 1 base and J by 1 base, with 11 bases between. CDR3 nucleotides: TGTGCCAGCAGCTTAGATCGGGTCGGAAGCAATCAGCCCCAGCATTTT. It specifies CASSLDRVGSNQPQHF.

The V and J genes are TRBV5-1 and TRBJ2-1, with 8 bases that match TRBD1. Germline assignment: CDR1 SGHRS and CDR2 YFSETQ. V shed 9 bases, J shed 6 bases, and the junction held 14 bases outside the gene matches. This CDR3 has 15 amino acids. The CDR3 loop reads CATKLPSGQGNEQFF. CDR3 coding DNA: TGCGCCACCAAGCTCCCCTCAGGACAGGGCAATGAGCAGTTCTTC.

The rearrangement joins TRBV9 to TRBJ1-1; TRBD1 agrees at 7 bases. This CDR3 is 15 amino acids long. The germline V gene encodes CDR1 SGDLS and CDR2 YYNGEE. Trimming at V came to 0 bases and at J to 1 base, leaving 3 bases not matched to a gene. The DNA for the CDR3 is TGTGCCAGCAGCGTAGTCGAGGGGGCGAACACTGAAGCTTTCTTT. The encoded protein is CASSVVEGANTEAFF.